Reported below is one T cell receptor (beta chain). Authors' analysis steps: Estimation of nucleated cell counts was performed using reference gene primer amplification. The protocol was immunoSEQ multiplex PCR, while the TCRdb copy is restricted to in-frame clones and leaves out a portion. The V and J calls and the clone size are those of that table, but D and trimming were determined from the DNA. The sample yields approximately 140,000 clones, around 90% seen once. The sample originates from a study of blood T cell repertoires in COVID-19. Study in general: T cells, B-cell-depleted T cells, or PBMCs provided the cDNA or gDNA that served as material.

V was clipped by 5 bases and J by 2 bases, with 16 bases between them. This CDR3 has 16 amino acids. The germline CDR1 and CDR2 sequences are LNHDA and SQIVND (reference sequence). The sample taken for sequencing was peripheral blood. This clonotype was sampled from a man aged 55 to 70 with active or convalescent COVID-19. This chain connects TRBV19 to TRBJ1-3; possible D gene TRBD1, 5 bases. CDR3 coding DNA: TGTGCCAGTAGTTGGAAGGTCGCAGGGCCTGGAAACACCATATATTTT. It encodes CASSWKVAGPGNTIYF.